This T cell receptor beta chain comes out of a study of CD8 T cells in ankylosing spondylitis. This CDR3 region has 14 residues. Looked up from germline, CDR1 is LNHNV and CDR2 is YYDKDF (reference sequence). The V gene lost 0 bases and the J gene lost 8 bases, with 11 bases spanning the gap. The study's findings and limits: A TCR beta motif of eight highly homologous variants appeared characteristic of ankylosing spondylitis blood.

This clonotype was seen a few times. Its specificity is not known. TCRdb analysed the 5' RACE reads with MiXCR anew, one entry per CDR3 protein. The data contain 450,000 or so distinct CDR3 sequences, 20% to 30% of them singletons. The specimen was blood, either unsorted or a sorted T cell fraction (not recorded which). This TCR derives from a male donor with ankylosing spondylitis. This chain joins TRBV15 and TRBJ2-1; no firm D call. The chain's CDR3 is CATSRDSSGDEQFF. DNA for the CDR3: TGTGCCACCAGCAGAGATTCTTCCGGCGATGAGCAGTTCTTC.